These 5 T cell receptor beta chains were sequenced from one sample in a study of T cells in Graves' hyperthyroidism and ophthalmopathy. Amplification of TCR beta CDR3 regions was performed using RNA transcripts as template. A first-round RT-PCR of the TCR CDR3 used the HTBI primer set. TCRdb analysed the multiplex PCR reads with MiXCR anew, one entry per CDR3 protein. This table holds more than 450,000 distinct CDR3 sequences, about 15% found once. Sequencing was carried out using blood. These receptors all stem from a woman between 35 and 50 years old with Graves' hyperthyroidism.

The sample holds many counts of this clonotype. This sequence joins TRBV28 and TRBJ2-7; the match to TRBD1 covers 8 bases. Germline loops: CDR1 MDHEN, CDR2 SYDVKM. V gave up 2 bases and J gave up 5 bases; unmatched junction bases: 5. The length of the CDR3 is 14 residues. The CDR3 coding sequence is TGTGCCAGCAGTTTACGGGGACAGGATGACGAGCAGTACTTC. It is translated as CASSLRGQDDEQYF.

In this sample, this clonotype turned up many times. V gene TRBV3-1 combines with J gene TRBJ2-1; D possibly corresponds to TRBD2 (7 bases). Germline V lookup: CDR1 LGHDT, CDR2 YNNKEL (reference sequence). CDR3 size: 13 residues. V was shortened by 4 bases and J by 12 bases, with 16 bases between the two germline ends. CDR3 bases: TGTGCCAGCAGCCCAGAGGGGGGGGCGGGGCAGTTCTTC. Protein product: CASSPEGGAGQFF.

This clonotype was counted between two and nine times. The rearrangement uses TRBV6-1 and TRBJ1-5, with a possible D match to TRBD1 (6 bases). The CDR3 runs to 16 residues. Germline CDR1 MNHNS, CDR2 SASEGT. The V gene lost 5 bases and the J gene lost 3 bases, with 17 bases spanning the gap. CDR3 DNA sequence: TGTGCCAGCAGTCCGTCCCGGGACACCGTCAATCAGCCCCAGCATTTT. As protein: CASSPSRDTVNQPQHF.

This clonotype has at least ten counts. J is TRBJ2-1 and V is TRBV2; 10 bases match TRBD2. This CDR3 has 13 residues. The V and J ends lost 6 bases and 7 bases, in that order; junction bases with no gene match: 3. From germline, CDR1 is SNHLY and CDR2 FYNNEI. The CDR3 loop reads CASRTLAGNEQFF. The CDR3, as DNA: TGTGCCAGCAGGACACTAGCGGGAAATGAGCAGTTCTTC.

Ten or more counts support this clonotype. The chain couples TRBV7-6 to TRBJ2-2; 9 nucleotides match TRBD1. V lost 1 base, J lost 5 bases, and 5 bases stayed unmatched. The CDR3 runs to 16 residues. Germline CDR1 reads SGHVS; CDR2 reads FNYEAQ. CDR3 nucleotides: TGTGCCAGCAGCTTAGGATCTGGACAGGGGACCGGGGAGCTGTTTTTT. Amino acids: CASSLGSGQGTGELFF.